These 17 T cell receptor beta chains share one sample of origin, sequenced in a study of blood T cell repertoires in COVID-19. TCRdb's copy holds only in-frame clones and misses some; the assay was immunoSEQ multiplex PCR. The data hold about 260,000 clones, with about nine tenths observed a single time. Material: peripheral blood. These TCRs come from a middle-aged man with active or convalescent COVID-19.

The chain recombines TRBV30 with TRBJ1-2; a possible D gene is TRBD1 (5 bases). This CDR3 is 11 amino acids long. Germline CDR1 reads GTSNPN; CDR2 reads SVGIG (reference sequence). V lost 8 bases and J lost 5, with 12 bases in between. The DNA of the CDR3 is TGTGCCGGGGACGGGTCTTATGGCTACACCTTC. It specifies CAGDGSYGYTF.

The chain links TRBV10-3 to TRBJ2-1; D might be TRBD1 (6 bases). This CDR3 comprises 13 residues. Germline values: CDR1 ENHRY, CDR2 SYGVKD. Trimming took off 6 bases at V and 9 bases at J, with 15 bases between the two ends. CDR3 protein: CAISYNRESEQFF. CDR3 DNA: TGTGCCATCAGCTACAACAGGGAGTCTGAGCAGTTCTTC.

This clone was detected a few times. The J gene is TRBJ2-7, the V gene TRBV2; D is ambiguous. This CDR3 is 11 amino acids long. Germline V lookup: CDR1 SNHLY, CDR2 FYNNEI. Trimming left V 3 bases short and J 5 bases short, with 5 bases between. CDR3 coding DNA: TGTGCCAGCAGTGACCCCAACGAGCAGTACTTC. Translated, it gives CASSDPNEQYF. The full variable domain, with the rest looked up from reference TRBV2 and TRBJ2-7, is EPEVTQTPSHQVTQMGQEVILRCVPISNHLYFYWYRQILGQKVEFLVSFYNNEISEKSEIFDDQFSVERPDGSNFTLKIRSTKLEDSAMYFCASSDPNEQYFGPGTRLTVT.

The chain uses TRBV27 and TRBJ2-7; D perhaps matches TRBD2 (7 bases). Germline V CDR1 and CDR2: MNHEY, SMNVEV (reference sequence). V was trimmed by 11 bases and J by 2 bases, leaving 25 bases between them. CDR3 length: 16 amino acids. CDR3 protein: CASREEGGGPAYEQYF. CDR3 DNA: TGTGCCTCCAGGGAAGAGGGGGGGGGCCCCGCCTACGAGCAGTACTTC.

This clone was found a few times. The rearrangement uses TRBV5-5 and TRBJ1-3; maybe TRBD1 (6 bases). Trimming pared 1 base from V and 4 bases from J, leaving 12 bases between. Per the germline V gene, CDR1 is SGHKS and CDR2 is YYEKEE (reference sequence). The CDR3 is 15 amino acids. The CDR3 DNA follows: TGTGCCAGCAGCTTGTCGGGGGGGCCAGGAAACACCATATATTTT. It yields the protein CASSLSGGPGNTIYF.

The chain has TRBV3-1 (or the pseudogene TRBV3-2) and TRBJ1-2; D not resolved. Deletions cut 0 bases from V and 2 bases from J, with 7 bases between. The V gene's germline CDR1 is LGHDT and CDR2 YNNKEL (reference sequence). The CDR3 extends over 14 amino acids. The CDR3 sequence: CASSQESGNYGYTF. CDR3 coding DNA: TGTGCCAGCAGCCAAGAATCTGGCAACTATGGCTACACCTTC.

The chain joins TRBV9 to TRBJ1-6, with a possible D match to TRBD1 (5 bases). Germline V lookup: CDR1 SGDLS, CDR2 YYNGEE. The V gene lost 0 bases and the J gene lost 8 bases, with 9 bases spanning the gap. The CDR3 is made up of 14 amino acids. The CDR3 nucleotides read TGTGCCAGCAGCGTAGGCAGGGCGGATTCACCCCTCCACTTT. Its protein product is CASSVGRADSPLHF.

This chain uses TRBV5-1 with TRBJ1-4; perhaps TRBD1 as D (5 bases). Trimming took 0 bases from V and 4 from J, leaving 16 bases between them. The CDR3 is made up of 17 amino acids. Germline V gives CDR1 SGHRS, CDR2 YFSETQ. The CDR3 sequence is CASSLDLSDSYNEKLFF. CDR3 nucleotides: TGCGCCAGCAGCTTGGATTTATCCGACAGCTATAATGAAAAACTGTTTTTT. Variable domain in full (rest from reference TRBV5-1 and TRBJ1-4): KAGVTQTPRYLIKTRGQQVTLSCSPISGHRSVSWYQQTPGQGLQFLFEYFSETQRNKGNFPGRFSGRQFSNSRSEMNVSTLELGDSALYLCASSLDLSDSYNEKLFFGSGTQLSVL.

The chain combines TRBV6-1 with TRBJ1-2, with D hard to call. Germline V CDR1 and CDR2: MNHNS, SASEGT. V was shortened by 3 bases and J by 1 base, with 12 bases between the two germline ends. The CDR3 is 15 residues long. In nucleotides, the CDR3 is TGTGCCAGCAGTGAGGCCCTAGGAAGTAACTATGGCTACACCTTC. It encodes CASSEALGSNYGYTF.

V usage is TRBV27 and J usage is TRBJ1-3; D remains unclear. The V and J ends lost 1 base and 0 bases respectively, with 16 bases between them. CDR1 is MNHEY and CDR2 is SMNVEV in the germline V gene (reference sequence). This CDR3 region has 18 residues. The CDR3 nucleotides read TGTGCCAGCAGTTTATTTAATCCGATAGTAGACTCTGGAAACACCATATATTTT. It translates to CASSLFNPIVDSGNTIYF.

This clone appeared once. The chain uses TRBV5-6 and TRBJ2-7; TRBD1 matches at 9 bases. The CDR3 runs 15 residues. The J segment lost 2 bases and the V segment lost 3 bases, leaving 6 bases of the junction unmatched. The germline V gene encodes CDR1 SGHDT and CDR2 YYEEEE. CDR3 DNA sequence: TGTGCCAGCAGCTCAACCGGGACAGGGACCTACGAGCAGTACTTC. Translated, it gives CASSSTGTGTYEQYF.

The V call is TRBV29-1, the J call TRBJ1-4; D not certain. V was shortened by 5 bases and J by 2 bases, with 15 bases between the two germline ends. Germline loops: CDR1 SQVTM, CDR2 ANQGSEA. This CDR3 contains 15 residues. CDR3 in DNA: TGCAGCGTTCGGAGAGATGGTAGGACTAATGAAAAACTGTTTTTT. It specifies CSVRRDGRTNEKLFF.

CDR3 region: CASRQRGSDTGELFF. The DNA of the CDR3 is TGCGCCAGCAGGCAGCGGGGGTCGGACACCGGGGAGCTGTTTTTT. This rearrangement joins TRBV5-1 to TRBJ2-2; TRBD2 agrees at 8 bases. V gave up 5 bases and J gave up 3 bases; unmatched junction bases: 6. The CDR3 is 15 amino acids. Per the germline V gene, CDR1 is SGHRS and CDR2 is YFSETQ. Full variable domain (missing parts from reference TRBV5-1 and TRBJ2-2): KAGVTQTPRYLIKTRGQQVTLSCSPISGHRSVSWYQQTPGQGLQFLFEYFSETQRNKGNFPGRFSGRQFSNSRSEMNVSTLELGDSALYLCASRQRGSDTGELFFGEGSRLTVL.

The CDR3 nucleotides are TGTGCCAGCAGCTTGGGGGAGACCTATGGCTACACCTTC. Amino acids: CASSLGETYGYTF. The rearrangement uses TRBV5-6 and TRBJ1-2; D not resolved. Trimming took off 0 bases at V and 4 bases at J, with 7 bases between the two ends. The CDR3 spans 13 residues. Germline V lookup: CDR1 SGHDT, CDR2 YYEEEE.

CDR3 coding DNA: TGTGCCAGCTCACCACGCTTAGCGGGAGACAACAATGAGCAGTTCTTC. As protein: CASSPRLAGDNNEQFF. The chain is built from TRBV18 and TRBJ2-1; 9 positions agree with TRBD2. The length of the CDR3 is 16 residues. The V segment lost 1 base and the J segment 5 bases; nucleotides outside the gene matches: 6. Germline CDR1 is KGHSH and CDR2 is LQKENI.

This sequence joins TRBV10-3 and TRBJ1-1; D may be TRBD1 (6 bases). The CDR3 runs 13 residues. Germline CDR1 reads ENHRY; CDR2 reads SYGVKD. Trimming shortened V by 6 bases and J by 3 bases, and 11 bases separated the two germline ends. The DNA of the CDR3 is TGTGCCATCAGATCACAGGGTGACACTGAAGCTTTCTTT. Translating gives CAIRSQGDTEAFF.

The chain recombines TRBV7-9 with TRBJ2-3; TRBD2 aligns across 9 bases. Germline V lookup: CDR1 SEHNR, CDR2 FQNEAQ (reference sequence). This CDR3 has 14 amino acids. V lost 4 bases, J lost 3 bases, and 2 bases stayed unmatched. The CDR3: CASSYSGRTDTQYF. CDR3 nucleotide sequence: TGTGCCAGCAGCTATAGCGGGAGAACAGATACGCAGTATTTT.